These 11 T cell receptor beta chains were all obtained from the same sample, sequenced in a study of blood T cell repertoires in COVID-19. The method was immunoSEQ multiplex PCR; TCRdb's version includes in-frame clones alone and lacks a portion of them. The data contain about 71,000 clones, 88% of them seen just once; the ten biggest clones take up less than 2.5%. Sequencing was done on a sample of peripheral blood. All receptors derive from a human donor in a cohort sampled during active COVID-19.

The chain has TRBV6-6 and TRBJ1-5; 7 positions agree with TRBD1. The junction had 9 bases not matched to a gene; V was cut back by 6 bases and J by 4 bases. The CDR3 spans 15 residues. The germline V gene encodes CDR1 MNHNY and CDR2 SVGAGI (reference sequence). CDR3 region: CASRDTGVANQPQHF. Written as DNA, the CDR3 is TGTGCCAGCAGGGATACAGGGGTAGCTAATCAGCCCCAGCATTTT.

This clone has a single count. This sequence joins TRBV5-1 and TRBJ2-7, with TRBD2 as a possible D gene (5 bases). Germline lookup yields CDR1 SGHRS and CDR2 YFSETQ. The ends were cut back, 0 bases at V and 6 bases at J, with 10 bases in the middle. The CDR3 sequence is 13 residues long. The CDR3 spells CASSLASGSEQYF. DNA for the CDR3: TGCGCCAGCAGCTTGGCCTCGGGGAGCGAGCAGTACTTC.

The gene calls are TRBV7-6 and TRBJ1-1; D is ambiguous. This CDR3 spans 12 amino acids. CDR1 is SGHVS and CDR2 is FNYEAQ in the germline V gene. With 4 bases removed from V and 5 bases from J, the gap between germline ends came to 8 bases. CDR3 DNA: TGTGCCAGCAGCTCTCCCGGGACTGAAGCTTTCTTT. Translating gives CASSSPGTEAFF.

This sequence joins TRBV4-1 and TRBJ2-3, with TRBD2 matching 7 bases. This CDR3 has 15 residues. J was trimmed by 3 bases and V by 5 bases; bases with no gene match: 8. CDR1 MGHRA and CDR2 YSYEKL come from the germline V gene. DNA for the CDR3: TGCGCCAGCAGCATGGCGGGAGTAGGAACAGATACGCAGTATTTT. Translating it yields CASSMAGVGTDTQYF.

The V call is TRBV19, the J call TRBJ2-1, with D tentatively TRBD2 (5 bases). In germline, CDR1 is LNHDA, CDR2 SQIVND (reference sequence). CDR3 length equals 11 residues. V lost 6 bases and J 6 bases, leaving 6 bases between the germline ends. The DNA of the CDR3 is TGTGCCAGTAGCGGGATCAATGAGCAGTTCTTC. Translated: CASSGINEQFF.

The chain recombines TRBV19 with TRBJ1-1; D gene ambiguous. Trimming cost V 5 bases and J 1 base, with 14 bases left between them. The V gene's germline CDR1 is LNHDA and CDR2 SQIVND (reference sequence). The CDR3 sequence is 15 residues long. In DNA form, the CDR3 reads TGTGCCAGTAGTGTGCGTGAGGGTGGGAACACTGAAGCTTTCTTT. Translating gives CASSVREGGNTEAFF.

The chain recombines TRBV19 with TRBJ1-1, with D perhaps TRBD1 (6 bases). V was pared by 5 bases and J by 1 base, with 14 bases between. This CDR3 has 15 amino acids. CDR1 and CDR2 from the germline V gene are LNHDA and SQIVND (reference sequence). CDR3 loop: CASSEWTERNTEAFF. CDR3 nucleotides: TGTGCCAGTAGTGAATGGACAGAAAGGAACACTGAAGCTTTCTTT.

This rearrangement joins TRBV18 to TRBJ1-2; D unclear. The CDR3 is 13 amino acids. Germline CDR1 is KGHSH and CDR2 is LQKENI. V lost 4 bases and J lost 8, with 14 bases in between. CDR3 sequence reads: CASSLNGVEGYTF. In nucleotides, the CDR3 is TGTGCCAGCTCACTAAACGGGGTGGAAGGCTACACCTTC.

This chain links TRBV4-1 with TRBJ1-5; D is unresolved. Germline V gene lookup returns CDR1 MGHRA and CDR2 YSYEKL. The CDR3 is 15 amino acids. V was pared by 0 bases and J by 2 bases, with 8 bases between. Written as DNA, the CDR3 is TGCGCCAGCAGCCAAGATGGGCAGCGCAATCAGCCCCAGCATTTT. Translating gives CASSQDGQRNQPQHF.

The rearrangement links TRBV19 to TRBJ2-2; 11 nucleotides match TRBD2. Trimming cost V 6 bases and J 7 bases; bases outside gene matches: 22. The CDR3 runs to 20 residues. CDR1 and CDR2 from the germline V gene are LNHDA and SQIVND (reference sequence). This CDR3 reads CASSPAGRGRTSGGGGELFF. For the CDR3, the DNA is TGTGCCAGTAGCCCCGCGGGCAGGGGGCGTACTAGCGGGGGTGGCGGGGAGCTGTTTTTT.

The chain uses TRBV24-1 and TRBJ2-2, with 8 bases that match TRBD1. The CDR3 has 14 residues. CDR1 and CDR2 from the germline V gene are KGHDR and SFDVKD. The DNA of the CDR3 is TGTGCGACAAGACAGGGGCGAGGAACCGGGGAGCTGTTTTTT. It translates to CATRQGRGTGELFF.